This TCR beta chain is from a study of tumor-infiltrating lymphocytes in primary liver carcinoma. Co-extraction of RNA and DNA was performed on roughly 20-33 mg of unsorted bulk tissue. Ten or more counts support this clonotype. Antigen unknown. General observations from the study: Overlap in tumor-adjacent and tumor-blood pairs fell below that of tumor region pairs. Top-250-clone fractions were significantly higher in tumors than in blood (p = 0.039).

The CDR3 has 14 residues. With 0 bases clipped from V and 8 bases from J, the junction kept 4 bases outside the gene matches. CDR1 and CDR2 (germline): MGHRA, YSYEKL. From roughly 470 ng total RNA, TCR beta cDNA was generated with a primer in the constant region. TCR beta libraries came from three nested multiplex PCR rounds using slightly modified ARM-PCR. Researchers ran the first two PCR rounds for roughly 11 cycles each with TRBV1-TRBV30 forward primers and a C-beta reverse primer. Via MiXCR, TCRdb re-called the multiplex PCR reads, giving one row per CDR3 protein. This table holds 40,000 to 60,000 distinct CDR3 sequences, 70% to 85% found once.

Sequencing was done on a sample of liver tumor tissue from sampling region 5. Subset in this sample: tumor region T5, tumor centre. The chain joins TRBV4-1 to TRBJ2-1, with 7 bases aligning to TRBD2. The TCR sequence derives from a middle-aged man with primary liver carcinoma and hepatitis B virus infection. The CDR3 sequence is CASSQDTSEDEQFF. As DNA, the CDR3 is TGCGCCAGCAGCCAAGACACTAGCGAAGATGAGCAGTTCTTC.